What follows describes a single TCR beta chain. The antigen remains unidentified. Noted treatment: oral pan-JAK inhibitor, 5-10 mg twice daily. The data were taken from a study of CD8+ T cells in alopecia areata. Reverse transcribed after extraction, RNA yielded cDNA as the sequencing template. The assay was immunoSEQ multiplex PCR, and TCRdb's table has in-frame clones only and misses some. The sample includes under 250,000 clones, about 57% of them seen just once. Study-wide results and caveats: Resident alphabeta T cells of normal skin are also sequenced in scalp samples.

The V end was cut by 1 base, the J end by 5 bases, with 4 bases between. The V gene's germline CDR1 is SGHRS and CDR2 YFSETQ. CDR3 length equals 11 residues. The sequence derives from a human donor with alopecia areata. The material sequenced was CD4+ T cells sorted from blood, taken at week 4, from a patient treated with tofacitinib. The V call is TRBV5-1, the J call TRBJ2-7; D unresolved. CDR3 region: CASSLFNEQYF. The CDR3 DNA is TGCGCCAGCAGCTTGTTCAACGAGCAGTACTTC.